This T cell receptor beta chain was identified during a study of blood T cell repertoires in COVID-19. About the study: T cells, B-cell-depleted T cells, or PBMCs supplied cDNA or gDNA.

The germline V gene encodes CDR1 LGHDT and CDR2 YNNKEL (reference sequence). The V and J ends lost 4 bases and 0 bases, in that order; junction bases with no gene match: 2. This CDR3 is 14 amino acids long. Generated by immunoSEQ multiplex PCR, the TCRdb table keeps only in-frame clones and is missing some. This sample has about 100,000 clones, with approximately 89% found just once. Sequencing input: peripheral blood. The chain links TRBV3-1 (or the pseudogene TRBV3-2) to TRBJ2-7; 8 bases map to TRBD2. The clonotype comes from a man in his fifties with active COVID-19. DNA of the CDR3: TGTGCCAGCAGCCGCGGGGGGCCCTCCTACGAGCAGTACTTC. As protein: CASSRGGPSYEQYF.